This TCR beta chain appears in the sequencing data of a study of blood T cell repertoires in COVID-19. Participants' own reports of clinical history determined their cohort assignment. Germline CDR1 and CDR2: SGHNT and YYREEE (reference sequence). V lost 10 bases and J lost 6; bases outside the gene matches: 19. CDR3 size: 15 residues. Repertoires were generated with immunoSEQ multiplex PCR, while TCRdb's copy carries only in-frame clones and drops some. The data contain 230,000 or so clones, 85% to 90% of them singletons. Sequencing was done on a sample of PBMCs or T cells enriched from blood (not recorded which). This sequence was found in a woman between 45 and 60 years old with acute COVID-19. This chain connects TRBV5-4 to TRBJ2-7; TRBD1 aligns across 7 bases. CDR3 in DNA: TGTGCCTTCCTGAAACTAGACAGGGCGGTAGGCGAGCAGTACTTC. Protein sequence: CAFLKLDRAVGEQYF. Combining the CDR3 with reference TRBV5-4 and TRBJ2-7 gives the whole variable domain ETGVTQSPTHLIKTRGQQVTLRCSSQSGHNTVSWYQQALGQGPQFIFQYYREEENGRGNFPPRFSGLQFPNYSSELNVNALELDDSALYLCAFLKLDRAVGEQYFGPGTRLTVT.